This T cell receptor beta chain came from a study of T cell responses to AZD1222 COVID-19 vaccine. Findings and caveats of the study: Only a handful of people who got AZD1222 tested seropositive at baseline. Spike-specific TCR breadth and depth were elevated following two AZD1222 doses. At 160-218 and 743-854, vaccine-associated CD4 TCRs were dominant, and they spanned spike. Targets within unmutated variant regions were reportedly found for nearly half of spike-specific TCRs.

The germline V gene has CDR1 SGDLS and CDR2 YYNGEE. The CDR3 is 15 amino acids. The V gene end was trimmed by 3 bases and the J gene end by 4 bases; junction bases not matched to a gene: 2. Remarks on this clone: Its antigen is not identified.

The repertoire was sequenced with immunoSEQ multiplex PCR; TCRdb's copy has only in-frame clones and lacks some. This sample has about 110,000 clones; approximately 91% occur once, and the top ten carry over 15%. The chain is built from TRBV9 and TRBJ1-6, with TRBD1 matching 9 bases. The clonotype comes from an adult in good health. Sequencing was performed on peripheral blood, taken on day 0 of AZD1222 vaccination. CDR3 region: CASSGGTGYNSPLHF. In DNA, the CDR3 is TGTGCCAGCAGCGGAGGGACAGGGTATAATTCACCCCTCCACTTT.